The entry below gives a single T cell receptor (beta chain) sequence along with its context. Antigen unknown. Germline lookup yields CDR1 MNHEY and CDR2 SMNVEV (reference sequence). This CDR3 is 14 amino acids long. V was trimmed by 5 bases and J by 6 bases, leaving 15 bases between them. In the PCR, 60 Vbeta and 13 Jbeta primers were used. The method was immunoSEQ multiplex PCR; TCRdb's version includes in-frame clones alone and lacks a portion of them. The sample lists 150,000 to 200,000 clones, roughly 84% occurring once. The sample comes from a study of cytomegalovirus exposure and HLA in healthy donors. Findings and caveats of the study: In an earlier analysis, about 87% or about 30%: the productive usage of most TCR beta V segments.

Sample: PBMCs. The chain uses TRBV27 and TRBJ2-3, with a weak D call TRBD2 (5 bases). The receptor's source is a male donor in good health and CMV-seronegative. The CDR3, as DNA: TGTGCCAGCAGTCCCCGGGAAGGGTGGGATACGCAGTATTTT. Protein: CASSPREGWDTQYF.